Listed here are 2 T cell receptor beta chains from one sample, sequenced in a study of cytomegalovirus exposure and HLA in healthy donors. 60 Vbeta and 13 Jbeta primers were used in PCR. Here immunoSEQ multiplex PCR was the method, and the copy in TCRdb shows in-frame clones only, minus some. The sample has approximately 180,000 clones; roughly 70% are singletons. Material: PBMCs. These receptors were obtained from a male donor in good health and CMV-seronegative.

V usage is TRBV4-1 and J usage is TRBJ2-7; tentatively, D is TRBD2 (6 bases). This CDR3 has 13 amino acids. Germline CDR1 reads MGHRA; CDR2 reads YSYEKL. Trimming pared 1 base from V and 5 bases from J, leaving 9 bases between. CDR3 protein: CASSQVPGDEQYF. For the CDR3, the DNA is TGCGCCAGCAGCCAAGTGCCGGGGGACGAGCAGTACTTC.

This clone was detected only once. The rearrangement links TRBV30 to TRBJ2-6; D is perhaps TRBD1 (5 bases). This CDR3 has 14 residues. CDR1 is GTSNPN and CDR2 is SVGIG in the germline V gene (reference sequence). V was trimmed by 3 bases and J by 9 bases, leaving 15 bases between them. For the CDR3, the DNA is TGTGCCTGGAGAAATCAGGGCAGCTACAACGTCCTGACTTTC. It translates to CAWRNQGSYNVLTF.